This section outlines one T cell receptor beta chain sequence together with its context. No antigen is known for it. Unexposed donor CD4+ T cells date from about 2011-2018, before the COVID-19 pandemic. CD4+ T cells were isolated from the cells after 10 days of culture. The data derive from a study of CD4 T cells in relation to SARS-CoV-2 and coronaviruses. Sequenced by immunoSEQ multiplex PCR; TCRdb stores in-frame clones only, minus some. The data hold about 23,000 clones, with about four fifths observed a single time. Germline values: CDR1 MNHEY, CDR2 SVGAGI. V shed 0 bases and J shed 3 bases, with 12 bases lying between them. This CDR3 has 15 residues.

The chain joins TRBV6-5 to TRBJ2-7; weak D call: TRBD1 (5 bases). Sequencing used CD4+ T cells from PBMCs, cultured in vitro. The source is a human donor in good health. CDR3 loop: CASSYSVTVSYEQYF. The CDR3 DNA is TGTGCCAGCAGTTACTCCGTGACAGTTAGCTACGAGCAGTACTTC.